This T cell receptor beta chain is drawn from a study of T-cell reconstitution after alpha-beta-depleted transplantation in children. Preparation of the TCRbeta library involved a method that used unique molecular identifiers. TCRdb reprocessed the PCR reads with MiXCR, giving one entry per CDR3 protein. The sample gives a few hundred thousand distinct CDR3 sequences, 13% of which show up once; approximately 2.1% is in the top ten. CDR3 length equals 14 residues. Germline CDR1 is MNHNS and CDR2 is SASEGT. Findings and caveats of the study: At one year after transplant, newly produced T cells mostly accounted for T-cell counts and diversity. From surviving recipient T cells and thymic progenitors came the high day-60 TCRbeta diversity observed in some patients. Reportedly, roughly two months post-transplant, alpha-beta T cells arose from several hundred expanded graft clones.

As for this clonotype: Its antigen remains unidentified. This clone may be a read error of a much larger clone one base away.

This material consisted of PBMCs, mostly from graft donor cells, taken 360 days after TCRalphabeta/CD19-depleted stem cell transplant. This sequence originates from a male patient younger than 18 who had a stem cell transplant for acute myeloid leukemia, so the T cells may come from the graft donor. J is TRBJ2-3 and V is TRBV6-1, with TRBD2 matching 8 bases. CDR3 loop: CASSRGGVTGTQYF. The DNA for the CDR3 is TGTGCCAGCAGCCGGGGGGGAGTGACAGGTACGCAGTATTTT.